This section outlines one T cell receptor (beta chain) sequence together with its context. This receptor's antigen is unknown. No quality values exist for individual bases; no much larger clone is one base distant. These data originate in a study of shared clonotypes between healthy human individuals (dated by TCRdb to about 2020). Context from the whole study: A couple of women and three men aged 18 to 49 years were included in the cohort. For each donor, CD4 naive and CD4 memory were each given three plates, CD8 naive was given two plates, and CD8 memory was given one plate. The study deeply sequenced blood TCR repertoires of five healthy adults to estimate repertoire size and the extent of clonotype sharing between individuals. Libraries were prepared and TCR repertoires were sequenced by different laboratories using diverse techniques, in order to increase sequencing depth and limit assay-specific biases. Leukapheresis yielded between about 0.85 and 9.5 billion PBMCs per donor.

TCR CDR3 regions were amplified from genomic DNA by multiplex PCR using the deep immunoSEQ assay. Extracted genomic DNA from each cell subset was spread evenly across all wells of several immunoSEQ 96-well plates, with each plate serving as a replicate. For sorted subsets, each replicate PCR was loaded with around 220 ng genomic DNA, equivalent to 30,000 or so T cell genomes. Purified libraries were quantified with a Qubit 3.0 fluorometer, sized on a Bioanalyzer 2100, and re-quantified with the KAPA Library Quantification kit. Every immunoSEQ 96-well plate was sequenced on a dedicated single-read 150-cycle Illumina NextSeq 550 flow cell. The paper's processing steps were these. Because the immunoSEQ output held only junctional sequences and lacked quality scores, the filtering could not match the filtering applied to full-length reads. Sequences were annotated with PyIR, a Python wrapper for IgBLAST v1.9, and V/J genes and CDR3 were assigned using IMGT germline references. Reads were filtered out if the reads had weak V/J assignments (E-value above 1e-6), no CDR3, stop codons, out-of-frame junctions, or ambiguous translated residues. V3J clonotypes were defined by identical inferred V gene, J gene, and CDR3 amino acid sequence. Percentage overlap between repertoires was computed as shared unique clonotypes divided by the size of the smaller repertoire. Three approaches were used to assess repertoire richness: RTK rarefaction, the Chao1 estimator, and Recon v2.1 estimates of unobserved clonotypes. For all TCRbeta clonotypes obtained by the gDNA method from a handful of donors, generation probabilities were computed with OLGA. Here the immuneACCESS table is served through TCRdb, limited to in-frame sequences with V and J called. Missing clones are a known gap in these copies; in checked studies unresolved V genes cover under half, and the rest lacks a known reason. V, J and clone size are taken as reported in that table, and D and trimming were inferred from the DNA itself. For this sample the table gives 95,000 to 120,000 clones, of which about 70% were detected only once. Jointly, the top ten make up around 23% of the sample.

The donors were healthy, HIV-negative adults who had no recently reported acute infections or vaccinations. Every donor was a Caucasian adult residing in Nashville, Tennessee, USA. The CD8 memory samples were a combination of magnetically selected CD45RO+ cells and CCR7-negative CD45RA+ effector memory (TemRA) cells. Blood was obtained by leukapheresis, after which PBMCs were separated by Ficoll-Histopaque density gradient centrifugation and cryopreserved in liquid nitrogen vapor phase. Purity and quantity of every magnetically sorted T cell population were checked by analytical flow cytometry. Each sorted fraction had its genomic DNA isolated and then quantified by UV absorbance on a Nanodrop 2000c. There are 16 amino acids in the CDR3, from cysteine to phenylalanine inclusive. Of the read, only the CDR3 DNA is kept; its 48 bases are in frame from base 1. The germline V gene yields MNHNS for CDR1 and SASEGT for CDR2. Here V drops 3 bases and J drops 4 bases, and the junction holds 12 bases not matched to any gene.

Beyond this particular receptor, the publication reports: Higher generation probabilities were observed for clonotypes shared by all four sorted-subset donors than for non-shared clonotypes. Rarefaction of sorted-subset datasets indicated incomplete sequencing despite the large sequencing depth. The genetic and exposure-history diversity represented was limited by the small number of donors. Larger estimated clonotype richness was generally found for naive subsets than for memory subsets. Roughly 5.2% of naive CD4, 3.5% of naive CD8, approximately 2% of memory CD4, and roughly 0.4% of memory CD8 clonotypes were shared across a few donors. Sampling was restricted to blood, and TCR repertoires in tissue are likely to differ from TCR repertoires in blood. Pairwise subsampling led to the expectation that sequencing depth would affect the degree of clonotype sharing among donors.

The origin of this receptor is a woman aged 25 to 39 in good health. The sequencing sample was made of memory CD8+ T cells sorted from blood. The cell subset or site label for this specimen denotes: CD45RO+ cells pooled with CCR7-negative TemRA cells. The chain links TRBV6-1 with TRBJ2-7; 7 bases in the middle match TRBD1. The CDR3 reads CASSDGYRGKVYEQYF. In nucleotides, the sequence is TGTGCCAGCAGTGATGGTTACAGGGGCAAAGTGTACGAGCAGTACTTC.